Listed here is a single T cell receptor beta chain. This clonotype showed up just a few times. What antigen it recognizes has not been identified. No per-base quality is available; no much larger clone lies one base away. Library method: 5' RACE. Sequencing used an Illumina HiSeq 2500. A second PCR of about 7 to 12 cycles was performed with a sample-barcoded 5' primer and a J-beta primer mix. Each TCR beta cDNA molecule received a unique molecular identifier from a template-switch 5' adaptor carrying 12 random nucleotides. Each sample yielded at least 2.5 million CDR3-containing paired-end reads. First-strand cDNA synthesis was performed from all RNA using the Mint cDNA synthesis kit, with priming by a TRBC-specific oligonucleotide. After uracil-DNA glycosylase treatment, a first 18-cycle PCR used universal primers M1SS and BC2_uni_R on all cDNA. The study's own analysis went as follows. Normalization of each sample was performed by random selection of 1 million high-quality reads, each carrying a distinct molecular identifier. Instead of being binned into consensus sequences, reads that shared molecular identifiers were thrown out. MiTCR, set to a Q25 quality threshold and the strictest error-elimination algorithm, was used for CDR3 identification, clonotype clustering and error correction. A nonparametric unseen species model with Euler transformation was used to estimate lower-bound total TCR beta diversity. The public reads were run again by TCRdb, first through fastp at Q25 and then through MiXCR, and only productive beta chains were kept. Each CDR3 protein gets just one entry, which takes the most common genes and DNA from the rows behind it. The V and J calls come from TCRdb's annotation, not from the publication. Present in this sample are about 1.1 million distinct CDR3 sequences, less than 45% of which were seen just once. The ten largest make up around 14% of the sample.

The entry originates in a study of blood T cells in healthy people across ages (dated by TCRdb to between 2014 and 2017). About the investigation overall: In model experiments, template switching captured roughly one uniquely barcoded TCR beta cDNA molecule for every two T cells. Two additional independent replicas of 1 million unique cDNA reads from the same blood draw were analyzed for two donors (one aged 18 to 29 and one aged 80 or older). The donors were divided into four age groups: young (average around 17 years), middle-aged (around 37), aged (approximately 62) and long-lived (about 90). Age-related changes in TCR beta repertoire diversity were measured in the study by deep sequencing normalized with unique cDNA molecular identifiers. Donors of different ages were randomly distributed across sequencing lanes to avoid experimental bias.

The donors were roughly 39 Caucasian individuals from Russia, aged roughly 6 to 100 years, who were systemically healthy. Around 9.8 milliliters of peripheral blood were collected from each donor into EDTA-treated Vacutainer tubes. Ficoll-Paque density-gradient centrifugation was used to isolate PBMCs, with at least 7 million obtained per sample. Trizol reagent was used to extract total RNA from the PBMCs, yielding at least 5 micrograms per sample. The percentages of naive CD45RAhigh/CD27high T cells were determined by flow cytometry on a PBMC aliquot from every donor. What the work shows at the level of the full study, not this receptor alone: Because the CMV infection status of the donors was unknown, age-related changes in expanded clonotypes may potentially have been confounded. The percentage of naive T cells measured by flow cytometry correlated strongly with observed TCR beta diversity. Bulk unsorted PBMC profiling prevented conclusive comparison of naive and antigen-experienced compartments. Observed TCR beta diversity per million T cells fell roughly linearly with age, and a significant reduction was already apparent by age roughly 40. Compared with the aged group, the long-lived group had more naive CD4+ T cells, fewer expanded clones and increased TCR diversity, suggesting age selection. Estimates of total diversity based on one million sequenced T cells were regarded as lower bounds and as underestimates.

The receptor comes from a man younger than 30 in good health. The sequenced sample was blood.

The CDR3 corresponds to CASSYGGVQPQHF. The DNA sequence is given as TGTGCCAGCAGTTACGGCGGGGTCCAGCCCCAGCATTTT. Here the chain combines TRBV6-6 and TRBJ1-5; no D gene can be assigned with confidence. The cysteine opens and the phenylalanine closes a CDR3 of 13 amino acids. Only the CDR3 region is kept as DNA, spanning 39 bases read in frame from base 1. Cut back by 2 bases and 7 bases, the V and J ends lie 9 bases apart. CDR1 and CDR2 are read off the germline V gene (reference sequence) as MNHNY and SVGAGI.